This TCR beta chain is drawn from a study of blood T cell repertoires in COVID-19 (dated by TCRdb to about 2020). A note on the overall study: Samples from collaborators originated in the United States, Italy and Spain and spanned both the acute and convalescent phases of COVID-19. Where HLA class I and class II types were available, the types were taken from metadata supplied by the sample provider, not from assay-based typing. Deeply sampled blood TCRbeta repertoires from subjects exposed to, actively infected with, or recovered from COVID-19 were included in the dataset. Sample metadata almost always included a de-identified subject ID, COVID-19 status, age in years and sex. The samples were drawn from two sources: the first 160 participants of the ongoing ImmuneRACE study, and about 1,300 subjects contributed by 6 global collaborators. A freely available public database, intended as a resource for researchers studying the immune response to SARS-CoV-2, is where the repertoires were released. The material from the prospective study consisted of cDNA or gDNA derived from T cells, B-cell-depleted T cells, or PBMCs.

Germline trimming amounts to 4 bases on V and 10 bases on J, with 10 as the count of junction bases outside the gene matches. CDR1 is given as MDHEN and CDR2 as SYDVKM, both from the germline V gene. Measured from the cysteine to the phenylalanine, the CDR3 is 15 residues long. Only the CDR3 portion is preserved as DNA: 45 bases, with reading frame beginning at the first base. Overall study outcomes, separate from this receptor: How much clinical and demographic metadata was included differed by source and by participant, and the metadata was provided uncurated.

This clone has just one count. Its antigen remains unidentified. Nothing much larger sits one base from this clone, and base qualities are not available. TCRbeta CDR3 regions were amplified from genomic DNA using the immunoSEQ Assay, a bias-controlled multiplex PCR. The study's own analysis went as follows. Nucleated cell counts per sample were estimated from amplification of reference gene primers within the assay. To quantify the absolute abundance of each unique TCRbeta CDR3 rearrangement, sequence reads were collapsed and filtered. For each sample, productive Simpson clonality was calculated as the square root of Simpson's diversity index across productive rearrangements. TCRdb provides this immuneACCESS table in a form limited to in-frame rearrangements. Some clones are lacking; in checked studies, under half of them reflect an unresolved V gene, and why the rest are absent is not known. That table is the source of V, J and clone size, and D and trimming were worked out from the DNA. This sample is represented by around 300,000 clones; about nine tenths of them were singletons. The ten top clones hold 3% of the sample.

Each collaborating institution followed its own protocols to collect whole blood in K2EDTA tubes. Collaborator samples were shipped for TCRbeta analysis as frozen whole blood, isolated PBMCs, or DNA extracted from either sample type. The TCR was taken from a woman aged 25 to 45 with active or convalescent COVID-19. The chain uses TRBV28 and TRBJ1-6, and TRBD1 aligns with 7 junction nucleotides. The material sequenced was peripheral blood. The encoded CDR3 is CASSSPLGGNSPLHF. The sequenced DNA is TGTGCCAGCAGTTCACCTCTAGGGGGCAACTCACCCCTCCACTTT.